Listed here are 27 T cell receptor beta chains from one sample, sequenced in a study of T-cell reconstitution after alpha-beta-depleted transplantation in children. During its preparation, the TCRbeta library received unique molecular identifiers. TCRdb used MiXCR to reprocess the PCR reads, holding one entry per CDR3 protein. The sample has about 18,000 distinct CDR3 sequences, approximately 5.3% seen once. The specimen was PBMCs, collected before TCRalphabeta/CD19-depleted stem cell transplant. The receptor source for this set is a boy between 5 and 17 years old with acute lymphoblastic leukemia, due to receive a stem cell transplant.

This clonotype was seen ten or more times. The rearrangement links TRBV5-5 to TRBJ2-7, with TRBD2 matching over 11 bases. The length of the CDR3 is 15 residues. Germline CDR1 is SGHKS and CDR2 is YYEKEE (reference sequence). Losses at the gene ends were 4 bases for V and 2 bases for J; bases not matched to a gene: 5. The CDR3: CASSLGLAETYEQYF. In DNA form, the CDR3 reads TGTGCCAGCAGCCTGGGACTAGCGGAAACCTACGAGCAGTACTTC. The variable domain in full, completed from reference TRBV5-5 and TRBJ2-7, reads DAGVTQSPTHLIKTRGQQVTLRCSPISGHKSVSWYQQVLGQGPQFIFQYYEKEERGRGNFPDRFSARQFPNYSSELNVNALLLGDSALYLCASSLGLAETYEQYFGPGTRLTVT.

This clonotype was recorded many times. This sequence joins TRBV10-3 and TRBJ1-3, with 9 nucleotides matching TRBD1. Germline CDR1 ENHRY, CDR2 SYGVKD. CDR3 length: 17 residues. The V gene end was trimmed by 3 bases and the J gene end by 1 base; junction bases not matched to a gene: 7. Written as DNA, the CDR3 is TGTGCCATCAGTGAATCCGGGACAGGGACGTCTGGAAACACCATATATTTT. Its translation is CAISESGTGTSGNTIYF.

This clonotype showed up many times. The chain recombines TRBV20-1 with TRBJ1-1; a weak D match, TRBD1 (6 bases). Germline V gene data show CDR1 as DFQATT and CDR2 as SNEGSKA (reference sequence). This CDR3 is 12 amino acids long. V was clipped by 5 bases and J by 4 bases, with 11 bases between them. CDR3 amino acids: CSAGGGATEAFF. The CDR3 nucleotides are TGCAGTGCTGGAGGGGGGGCCACTGAAGCTTTCTTT.

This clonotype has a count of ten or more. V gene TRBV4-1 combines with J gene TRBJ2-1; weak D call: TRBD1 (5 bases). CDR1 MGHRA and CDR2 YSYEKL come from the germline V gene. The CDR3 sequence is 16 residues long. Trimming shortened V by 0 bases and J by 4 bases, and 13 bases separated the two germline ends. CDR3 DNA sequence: TGCGCCAGCAGCCAAGATCGTGGGGCCATTTACAATGAGCAGTTCTTC. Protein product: CASSQDRGAIYNEQFF.

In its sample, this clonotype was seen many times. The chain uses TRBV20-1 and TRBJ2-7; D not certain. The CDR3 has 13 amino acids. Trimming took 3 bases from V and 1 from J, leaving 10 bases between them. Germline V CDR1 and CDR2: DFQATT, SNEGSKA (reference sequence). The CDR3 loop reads CSARRQASYEQYF. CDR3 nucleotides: TGCAGTGCTAGGCGTCAGGCTTCCTACGAGCAGTACTTC.

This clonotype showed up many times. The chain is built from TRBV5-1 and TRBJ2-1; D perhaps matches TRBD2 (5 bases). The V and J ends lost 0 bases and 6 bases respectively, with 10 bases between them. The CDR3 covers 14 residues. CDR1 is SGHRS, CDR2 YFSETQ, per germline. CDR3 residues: CASSLETSFNEQFF. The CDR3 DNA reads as TGCGCCAGCAGCTTGGAAACTAGTTTCAATGAGCAGTTCTTC. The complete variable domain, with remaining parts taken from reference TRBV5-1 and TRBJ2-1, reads KAGVTQTPRYLIKTRGQQVTLSCSPISGHRSVSWYQQTPGQGLQFLFEYFSETQRNKGNFPGRFSGRQFSNSRSEMNVSTLELGDSALYLCASSLETSFNEQFFGPGTRLTVL.

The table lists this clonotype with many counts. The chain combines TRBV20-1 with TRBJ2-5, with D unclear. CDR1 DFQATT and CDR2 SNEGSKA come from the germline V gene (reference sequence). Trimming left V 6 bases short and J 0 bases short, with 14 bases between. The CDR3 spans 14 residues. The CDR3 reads CSAKSVQDQETQYF. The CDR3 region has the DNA TGCAGTGCAAAGTCCGTGCAGGACCAAGAGACCCAGTACTTC.

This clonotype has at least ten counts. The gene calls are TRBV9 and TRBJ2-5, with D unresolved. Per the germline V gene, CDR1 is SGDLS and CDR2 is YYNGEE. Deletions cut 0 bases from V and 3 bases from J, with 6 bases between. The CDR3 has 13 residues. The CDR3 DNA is TGTGCCAGCAGCGTAGTACCGGAAGAGACCCAGTACTTC. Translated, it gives CASSVVPEETQYF. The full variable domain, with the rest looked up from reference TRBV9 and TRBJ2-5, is DSGVTQTPKHLITATGQRVTLRCSPRSGDLSVYWYQQSLDQGLQFLIQYYNGEERAKGNILERFSAQQFPDLHSELNLSSLELGDSALYFCASSVVPEETQYFGPGTRLLVL.

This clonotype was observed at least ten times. The CDR3 spells CASRTGGNEQYF. The DNA for the CDR3 is TGTGCCAGCAGAACAGGGGGCAACGAGCAGTACTTC. The chain uses TRBV7-9 and TRBJ2-7; 9 bases line up with TRBD1. The CDR3 runs to 12 residues. With V trimmed by 6 bases and J by 5 bases, 2 bases remained unmatched. Per the germline V gene, CDR1 is SEHNR and CDR2 is FQNEAQ (reference sequence). The full variable domain, in which reference TRBV7-9 and TRBJ2-7 provide the parts outside the CDR3, is DTGVSQNPRHKITKRGQNVTFRCDPISEHNRLYWYRQTLGQGPEFLTYFQNEAQLEKSRLLSDRFSAERPKGSFSTLEIQRTEQGDSAMYLCASRTGGNEQYFGPGTRLTVT.

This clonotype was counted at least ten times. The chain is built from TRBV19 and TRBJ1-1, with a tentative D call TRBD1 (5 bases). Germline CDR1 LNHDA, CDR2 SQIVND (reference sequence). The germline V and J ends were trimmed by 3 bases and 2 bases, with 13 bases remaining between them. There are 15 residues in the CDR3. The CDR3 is CASSIFSGPNTEAFF. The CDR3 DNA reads TGTGCCAGTAGTATTTTCTCGGGGCCAAACACTGAAGCTTTCTTT.

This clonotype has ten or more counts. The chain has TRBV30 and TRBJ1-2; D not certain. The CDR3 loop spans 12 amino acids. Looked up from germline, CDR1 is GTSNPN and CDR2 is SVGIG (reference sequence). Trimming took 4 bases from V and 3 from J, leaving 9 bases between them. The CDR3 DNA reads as TGTGCCTGGATGAGCACTTACTATGGCTACACCTTC. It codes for CAWMSTYYGYTF.

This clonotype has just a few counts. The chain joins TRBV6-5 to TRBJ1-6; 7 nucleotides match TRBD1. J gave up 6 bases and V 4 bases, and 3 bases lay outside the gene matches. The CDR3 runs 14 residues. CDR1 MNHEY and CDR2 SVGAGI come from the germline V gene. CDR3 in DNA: TGTGCCAGCAGTTCGGGACAGTTTAATTCACCCCTCCACTTT. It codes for CASSSGQFNSPLHF.

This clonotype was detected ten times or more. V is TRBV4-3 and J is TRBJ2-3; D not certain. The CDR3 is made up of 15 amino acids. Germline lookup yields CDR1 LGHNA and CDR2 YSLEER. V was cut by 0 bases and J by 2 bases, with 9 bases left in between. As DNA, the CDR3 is TGCGCCAGCAGCCAAGATACGGGCTCCACAGATACGCAGTATTTT. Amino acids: CASSQDTGSTDTQYF.

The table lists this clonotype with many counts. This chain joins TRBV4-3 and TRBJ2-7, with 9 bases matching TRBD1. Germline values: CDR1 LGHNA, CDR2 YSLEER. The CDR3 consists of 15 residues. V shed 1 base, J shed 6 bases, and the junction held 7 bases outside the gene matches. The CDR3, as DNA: TGCGCCAGCAGCCAAGGGGGGAACAGGGGGCTCGAGCAGTACTTC. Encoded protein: CASSQGGNRGLEQYF.

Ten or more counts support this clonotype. CDR3 protein: CASSESGHLGDEQFF. Here the CDR3 DNA reads TGTGCCAGCAGTGAGTCCGGCCACTTGGGGGATGAGCAGTTCTTC. This sequence joins TRBV2 and TRBJ2-1; D is possibly TRBD1 or TRBD2 (5 bases each). This CDR3 contains 15 residues. The V and J ends lost 3 bases and 8 bases respectively, with 17 bases between them. Germline-derived CDR1 and CDR2 are SNHLY and FYNNEI.

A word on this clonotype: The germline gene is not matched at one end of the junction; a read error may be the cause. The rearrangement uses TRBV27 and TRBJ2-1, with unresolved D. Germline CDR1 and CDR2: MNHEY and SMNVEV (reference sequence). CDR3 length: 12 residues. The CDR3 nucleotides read TGTGCCAACAGTTTATTGGGCCAAGAGCAGTTCTTC. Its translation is CANSLLGQEQFF.

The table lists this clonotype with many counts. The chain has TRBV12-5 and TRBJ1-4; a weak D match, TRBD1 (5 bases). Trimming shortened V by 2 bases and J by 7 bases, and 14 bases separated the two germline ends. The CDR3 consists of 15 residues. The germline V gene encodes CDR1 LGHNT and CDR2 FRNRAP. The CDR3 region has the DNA TGTGCTAGTGGTTTGTTGACAGACGGGGGTGAAAAACTGTTTTTT. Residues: CASGLLTDGGEKLFF.

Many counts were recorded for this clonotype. This CDR3 is CAISGGGQPQHF. The CDR3 bases are TGTGCCATCAGTGGAGGCGGACAGCCCCAGCATTTT. The rearrangement joins TRBV10-3 to TRBJ1-5; D ambiguous. The V end was cut by 4 bases, the J end by 7 bases, with 8 bases between. The CDR3 runs 12 residues. Germline CDR1 and CDR2: ENHRY and SYGVKD.

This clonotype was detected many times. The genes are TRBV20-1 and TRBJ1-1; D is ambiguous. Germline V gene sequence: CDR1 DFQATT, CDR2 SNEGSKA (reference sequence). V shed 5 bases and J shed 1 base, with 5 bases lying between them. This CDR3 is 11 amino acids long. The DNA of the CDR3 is TGCAGTGCTTTGAGGAACACTGAAGCTTTCTTT. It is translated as CSALRNTEAFF.

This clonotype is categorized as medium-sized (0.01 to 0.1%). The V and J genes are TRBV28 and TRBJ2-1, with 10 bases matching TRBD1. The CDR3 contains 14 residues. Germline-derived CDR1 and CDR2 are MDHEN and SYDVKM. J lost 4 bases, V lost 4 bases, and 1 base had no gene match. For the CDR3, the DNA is TGTGCCAGCAGTTGGGACAGGGGATACAATGAGCAGTTCTTC. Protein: CASSWDRGYNEQFF.

The CDR3 sequence is CASSSRIRSNTEAFF. The CDR3 bases are TGTGCCAGCAGTTCAAGGATTCGGTCGAACACTGAAGCTTTCTTT. The chain links TRBV6-2 or TRBV6-3 to TRBJ1-1; D is unresolved. Germline V gene lookup returns CDR1 MNHEY and CDR2 SVGEGT. The CDR3 loop spans 15 amino acids. V was cut by 4 bases and J by 1 base, with 13 bases left in between.

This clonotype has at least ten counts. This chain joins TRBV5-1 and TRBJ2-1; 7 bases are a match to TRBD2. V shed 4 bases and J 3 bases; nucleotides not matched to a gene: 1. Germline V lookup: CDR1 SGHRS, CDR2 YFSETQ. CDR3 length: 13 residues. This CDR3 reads CASSGGGYNEQFF. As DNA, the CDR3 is TGCGCCAGCAGCGGGGGGGGCTACAATGAGCAGTTCTTC.

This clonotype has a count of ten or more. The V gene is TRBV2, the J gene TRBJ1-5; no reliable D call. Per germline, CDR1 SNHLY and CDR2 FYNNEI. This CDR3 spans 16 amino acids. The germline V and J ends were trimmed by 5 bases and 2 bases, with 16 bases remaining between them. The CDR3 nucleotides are TGTGCCAGCAGTAGCCCCGGTTTTCAGGGCAATCAGCCCCAGCATTTT. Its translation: CASSSPGFQGNQPQHF.

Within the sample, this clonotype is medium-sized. The CDR3 region has the DNA TGTGCCACCGGGCGGGATTATAGCAATCAGCCCCAGCATTTT. It codes for CATGRDYSNQPQHF. The rearrangement joins TRBV15 to TRBJ1-5; D call uncertain. V lost 8 bases and J lost 0, with 11 bases in between. This CDR3 comprises 14 residues. The germline V gene has CDR1 LNHNV and CDR2 YYDKDF (reference sequence).

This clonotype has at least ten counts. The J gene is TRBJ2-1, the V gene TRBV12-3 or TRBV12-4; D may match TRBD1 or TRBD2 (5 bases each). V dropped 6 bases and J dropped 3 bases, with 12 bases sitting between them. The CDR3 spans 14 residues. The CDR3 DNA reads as TGTGCCAGCAGCGCCGGGACGGTCTACAATGAGCAGTTCTTC. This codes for CASSAGTVYNEQFF.

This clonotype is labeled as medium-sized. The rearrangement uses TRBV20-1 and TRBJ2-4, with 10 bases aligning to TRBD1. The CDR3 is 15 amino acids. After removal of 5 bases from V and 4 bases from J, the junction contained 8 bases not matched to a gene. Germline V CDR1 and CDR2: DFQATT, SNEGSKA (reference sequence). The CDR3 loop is CSASRTGGGKNIQYF. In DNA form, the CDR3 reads TGCAGTGCTTCCCGGACAGGGGGAGGGAAAAACATTCAGTACTTC.

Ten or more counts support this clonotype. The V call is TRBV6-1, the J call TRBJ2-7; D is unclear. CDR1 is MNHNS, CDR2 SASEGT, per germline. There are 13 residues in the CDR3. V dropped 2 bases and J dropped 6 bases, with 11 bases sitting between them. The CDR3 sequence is CASSEPGLTEQYF. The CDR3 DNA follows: TGTGCCAGCAGTGAACCCGGGTTGACCGAGCAGTACTTC.